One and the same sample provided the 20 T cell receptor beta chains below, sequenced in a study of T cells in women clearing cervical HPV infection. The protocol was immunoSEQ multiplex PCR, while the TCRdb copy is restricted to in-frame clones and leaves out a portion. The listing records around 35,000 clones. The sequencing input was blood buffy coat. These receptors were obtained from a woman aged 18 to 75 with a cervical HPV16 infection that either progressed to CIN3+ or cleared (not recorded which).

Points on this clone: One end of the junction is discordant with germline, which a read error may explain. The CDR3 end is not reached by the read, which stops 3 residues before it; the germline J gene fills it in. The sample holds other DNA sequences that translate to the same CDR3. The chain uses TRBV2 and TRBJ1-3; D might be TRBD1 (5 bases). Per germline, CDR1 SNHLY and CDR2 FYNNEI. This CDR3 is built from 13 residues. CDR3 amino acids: CASRDVRVNTIYF. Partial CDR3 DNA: TGTGCCAGCAGGGACGTCAGGGTAAACACG.

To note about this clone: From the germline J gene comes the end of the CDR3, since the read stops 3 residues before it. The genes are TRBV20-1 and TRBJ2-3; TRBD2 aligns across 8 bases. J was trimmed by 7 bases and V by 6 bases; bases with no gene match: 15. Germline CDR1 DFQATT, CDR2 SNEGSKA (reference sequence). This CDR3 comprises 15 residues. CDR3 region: CSAMSGAGGVNTQYF. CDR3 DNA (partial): TGCAGTGCCATGAGCGGGGCGGGGGGTGTAAATACG.

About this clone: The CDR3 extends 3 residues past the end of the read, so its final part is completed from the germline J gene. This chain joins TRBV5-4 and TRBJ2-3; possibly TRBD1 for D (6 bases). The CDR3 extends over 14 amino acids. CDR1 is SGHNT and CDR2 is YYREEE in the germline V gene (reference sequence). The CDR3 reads CASSLGTAQETQYF. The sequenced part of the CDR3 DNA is TGTGCCAGCAGCTTGGGGACAGCACAAGAGACG. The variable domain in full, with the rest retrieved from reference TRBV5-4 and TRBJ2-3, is ETGVTQSPTHLIKTRGQQVTLRCSSQSGHNTVSWYQQALGQGPQFIFQYYREEENGRGNFPPRFSGLQFPNYSSELNVNALELDDSALYLCASSLGTAQETQYFGPGTRLTVL.

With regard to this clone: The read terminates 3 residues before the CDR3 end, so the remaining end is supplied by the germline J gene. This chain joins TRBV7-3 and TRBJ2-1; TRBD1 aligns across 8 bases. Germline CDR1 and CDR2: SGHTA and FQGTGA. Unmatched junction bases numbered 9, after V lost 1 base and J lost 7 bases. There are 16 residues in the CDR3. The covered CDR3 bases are TGTGCCAGCAGCTTAAGGACAGGGATCTCGTCAAATGAG. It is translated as CASSLRTGISSNE. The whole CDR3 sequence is CASSLRTGISSNEQFF.

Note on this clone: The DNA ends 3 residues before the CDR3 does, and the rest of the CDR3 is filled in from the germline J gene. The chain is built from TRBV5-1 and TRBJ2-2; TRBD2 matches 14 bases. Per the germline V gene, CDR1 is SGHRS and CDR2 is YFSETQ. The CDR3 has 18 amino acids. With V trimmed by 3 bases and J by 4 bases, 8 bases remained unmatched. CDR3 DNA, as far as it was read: TGCGCCAGCAGCTCCGGGACTAGCGGGAGAGGTGGCACCGGGGAG. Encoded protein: CASSSGTSGRGGTGE. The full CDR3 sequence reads CASSSGTSGRGGTGELFF.

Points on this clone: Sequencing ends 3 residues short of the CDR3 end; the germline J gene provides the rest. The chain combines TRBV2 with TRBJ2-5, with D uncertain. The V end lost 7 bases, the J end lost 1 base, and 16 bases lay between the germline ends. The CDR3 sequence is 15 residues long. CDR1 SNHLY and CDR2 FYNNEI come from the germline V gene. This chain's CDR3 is CASTYLRGPQETQYF. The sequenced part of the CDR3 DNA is TGTGCCAGCACGTACCTCCGTGGGCCCCAAGAGACC.

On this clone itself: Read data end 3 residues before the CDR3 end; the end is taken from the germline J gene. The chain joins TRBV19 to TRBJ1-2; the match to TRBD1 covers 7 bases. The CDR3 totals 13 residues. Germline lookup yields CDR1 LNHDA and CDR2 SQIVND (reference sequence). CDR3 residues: CASSPGQPYDYTF. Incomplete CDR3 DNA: TGTGCCAGTAGTCCGGGACAGCCCTACGAC.

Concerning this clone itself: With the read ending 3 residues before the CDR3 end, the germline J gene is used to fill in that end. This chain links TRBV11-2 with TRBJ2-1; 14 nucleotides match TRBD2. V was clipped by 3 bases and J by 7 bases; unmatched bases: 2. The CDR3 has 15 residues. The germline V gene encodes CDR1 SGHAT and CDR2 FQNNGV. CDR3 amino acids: CASSFGTSGRNEQFF. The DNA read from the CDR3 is TGTGCCAGCAGCTTCGGGACTAGCGGGAGAAATGAG.

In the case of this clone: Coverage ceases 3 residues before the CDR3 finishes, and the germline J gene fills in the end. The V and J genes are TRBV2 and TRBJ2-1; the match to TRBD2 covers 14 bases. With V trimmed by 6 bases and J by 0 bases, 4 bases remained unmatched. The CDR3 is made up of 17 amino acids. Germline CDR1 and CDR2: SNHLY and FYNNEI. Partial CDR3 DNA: TGTGCCAGCAGGGGACTAGCGGGGGAGGTCTCCTACAATGAG. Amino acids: CASRGLAGEVSYNE. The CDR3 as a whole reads CASRGLAGEVSYNEQFF. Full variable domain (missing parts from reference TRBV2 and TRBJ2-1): EPEVTQTPSHQVTQMGQEVILRCVPISNHLYFYWYRQILGQKVEFLVSFYNNEISEKSEIFDDQFSVERPDGSNFTLKIRSTKLEDSAMYFCASRGLAGEVSYNEQFFGPGTRLTVL.

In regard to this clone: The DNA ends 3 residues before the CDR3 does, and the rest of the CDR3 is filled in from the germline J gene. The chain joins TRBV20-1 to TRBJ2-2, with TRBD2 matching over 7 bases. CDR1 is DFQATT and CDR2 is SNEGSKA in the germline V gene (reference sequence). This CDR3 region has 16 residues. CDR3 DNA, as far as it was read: TGCAGTGCTAGAGACCAGACTAGCTCCTATAATTCACCG. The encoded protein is CSARDQTSSYNSP. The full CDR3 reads CSARDQTSSYNSPLFF.

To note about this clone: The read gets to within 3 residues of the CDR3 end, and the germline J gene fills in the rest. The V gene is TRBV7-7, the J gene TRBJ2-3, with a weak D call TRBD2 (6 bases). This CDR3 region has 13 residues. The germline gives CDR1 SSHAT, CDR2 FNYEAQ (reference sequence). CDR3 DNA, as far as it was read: TGTGCCAGCAGCACCGGCCCGGGGGAGACG. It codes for CASSTGPGET. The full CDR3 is CASSTGPGETQYF.

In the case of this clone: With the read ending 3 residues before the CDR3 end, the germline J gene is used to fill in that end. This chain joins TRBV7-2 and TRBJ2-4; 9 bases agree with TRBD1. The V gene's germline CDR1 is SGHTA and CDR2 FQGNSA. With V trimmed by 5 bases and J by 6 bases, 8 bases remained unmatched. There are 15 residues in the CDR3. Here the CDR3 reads CASSQGQGSGNIQYF. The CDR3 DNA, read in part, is TGTGCCAGCAGCCAAGGACAGGGGAGCGGAAACATT. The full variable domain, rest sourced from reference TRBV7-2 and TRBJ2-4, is GAGVSQSPSNKVTEKGKDVELRCDPISGHTALYWYRQSLGQGLEFLIYFQGNSAPDKSGLPSDRFSAERTGGSVSTLTIQRTQQEDSAVYLCASSQGQGSGNIQYFGAGTRLSVL.

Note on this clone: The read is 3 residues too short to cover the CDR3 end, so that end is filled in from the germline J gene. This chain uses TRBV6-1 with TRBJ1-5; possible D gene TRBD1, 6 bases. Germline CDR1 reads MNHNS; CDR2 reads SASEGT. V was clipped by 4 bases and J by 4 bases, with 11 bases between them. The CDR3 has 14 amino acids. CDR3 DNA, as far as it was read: TGTGCCAGCAGTGCGGGGGGCGGTAATCAGCCC. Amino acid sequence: CASSAGGGNQP. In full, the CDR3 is CASSAGGGNQPQHF.

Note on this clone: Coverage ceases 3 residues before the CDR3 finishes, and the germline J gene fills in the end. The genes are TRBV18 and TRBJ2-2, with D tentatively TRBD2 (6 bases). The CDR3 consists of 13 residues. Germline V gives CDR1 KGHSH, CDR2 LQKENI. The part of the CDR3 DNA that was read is TGTGCCAGCTCAGCTGACGACGGGGGACCG. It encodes CASSADDGGP. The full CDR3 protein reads CASSADDGGPLFF.

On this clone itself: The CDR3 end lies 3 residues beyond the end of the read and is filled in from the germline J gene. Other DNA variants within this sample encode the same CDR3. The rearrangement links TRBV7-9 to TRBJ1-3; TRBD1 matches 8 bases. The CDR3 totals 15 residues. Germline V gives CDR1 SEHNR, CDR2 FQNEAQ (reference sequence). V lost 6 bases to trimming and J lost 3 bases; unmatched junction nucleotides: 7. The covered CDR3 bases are TGTGCCAGCAGACCCACAGGGGGTGGTGGAAACACC. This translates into CASRPTGGGGNT. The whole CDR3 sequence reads CASRPTGGGGNTIYF.

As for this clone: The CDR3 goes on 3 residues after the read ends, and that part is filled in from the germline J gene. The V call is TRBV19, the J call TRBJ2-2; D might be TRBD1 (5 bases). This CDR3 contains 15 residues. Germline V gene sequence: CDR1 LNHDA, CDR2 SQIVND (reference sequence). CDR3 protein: CASSISDRPGEKLFF. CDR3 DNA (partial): TGTGCCAGTAGTATTTCTGACAGACCCGGTGAAAAG.

The sequenced CDR3 bases are TGTGCCAGCAGCTTAACTAGACAGGGCTCTGAA. Its translation: CASSLTRQGSE. The entire CDR3 protein reads CASSLTRQGSEAFF. The chain employs TRBV11-3 and TRBJ1-1; 7 bases are shared with TRBD1. The read terminates 3 residues ahead of where the CDR3 ends, so the germline J gene completes it. Germline lookup yields CDR1 SGHNT and CDR2 YENEEA. This CDR3 comprises 14 residues. After removal of 2 bases from V and 6 bases from J, the junction contained 6 bases not matched to a gene.

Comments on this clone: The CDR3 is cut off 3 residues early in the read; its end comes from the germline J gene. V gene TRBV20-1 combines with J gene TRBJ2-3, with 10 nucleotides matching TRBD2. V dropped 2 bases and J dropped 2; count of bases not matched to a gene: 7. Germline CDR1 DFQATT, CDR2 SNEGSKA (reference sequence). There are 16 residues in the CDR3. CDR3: CSARSGTSEITDTQYF. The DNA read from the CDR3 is TGCAGTGCTAGAAGTGGGACTAGCGAGATCACAGATACG.

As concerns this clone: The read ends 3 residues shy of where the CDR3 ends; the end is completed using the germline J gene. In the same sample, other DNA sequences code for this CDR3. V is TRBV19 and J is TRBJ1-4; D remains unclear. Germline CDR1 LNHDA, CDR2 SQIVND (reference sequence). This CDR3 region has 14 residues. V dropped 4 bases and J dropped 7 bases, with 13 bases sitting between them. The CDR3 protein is CASSKASTGEKLFF. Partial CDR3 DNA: TGTGCCAGTAGTAAAGCCTCGACGGGTGAAAAA.

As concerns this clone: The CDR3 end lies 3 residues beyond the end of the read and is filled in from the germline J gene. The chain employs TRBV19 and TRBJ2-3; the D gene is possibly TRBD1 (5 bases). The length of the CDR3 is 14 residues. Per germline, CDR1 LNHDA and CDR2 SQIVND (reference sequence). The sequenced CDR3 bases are TGTGCCAGTAGTATCATCGACAGCGTCCCTCCG. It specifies CASSIIDSVPP. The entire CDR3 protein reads CASSIIDSVPPQYF.